Detailed here is one T cell receptor beta chain. Its antigen is not identified. Ipilimumab, 1 mg/kg, started 14 to 28 days after autologous transplant. Sequenced by immunoSEQ multiplex PCR; TCRdb stores in-frame clones only, minus some. The sample records 17,000 or so clones, 65% to 85% being singletons. The sample belongs to a study of ipilimumab plus nivolumab after autologous stem cell transplantation. Study details: A median of 8 nivolumab and a few ipilimumab doses were given. Both relapsed and primary refractory DLBCL were included. Study-wide findings and caveats: The authors say TCR, Treg and microbiome findings warrant further study.

The germline gives CDR1 SGHNT, CDR2 YYREEE (reference sequence). The CDR3 is 12 residues long. Trimming left V 4 bases short and J 3 bases short, with 6 bases between. The chain has TRBV5-4 and TRBJ2-3; D remains ambiguous. This specimen consisted of PBMCs, obtained in a trial of ipilimumab plus nivolumab as post-transplant consolidation. The receptor was isolated from a male donor with diffuse large B-cell lymphoma. The CDR3 spells CASSGSTDTQYF. Written as DNA, the CDR3 is TGTGCCAGCAGCGGTAGTACAGATACGCAGTATTTT. Filled out from reference TRBV5-4 and TRBJ2-3, the complete variable domain reads ETGVTQSPTHLIKTRGQQVTLRCSSQSGHNTVSWYQQALGQGPQFIFQYYREEENGRGNFPPRFSGLQFPNYSSELNVNALELDDSALYLCASSGSTDTQYFGPGTRLTVL.